The 15 T cell receptor beta chains listed next were all sequenced from one sample in a study of cytomegalovirus exposure and HLA in healthy donors. PCR amplification relied on 60 Vbeta primers (plus 13 Jbeta primers). Sequencing used immunoSEQ multiplex PCR; TCRdb keeps in-frame clones, though not all of them. The table includes more than 85,000 clones, roughly 76% detected once. Sequencing used PBMCs. These receptors were collected from a female donor in good health and CMV-seronegative.

Turning to this clone: At one boundary the junction diverges from the germline segment, which might be a read error. This sequence joins TRBV29-1 and TRBJ1-4; 7 bases align to TRBD1. The CDR3 has 14 residues. The germline gives CDR1 SQVTM, CDR2 ANQGSEA. CDR3 in DNA: TGCAGCGCTACCGAGACAGGGCTAAATGGAAAACTGTTTTTT. Translating it yields CSATETGLNGKLFF.

The rearrangement joins TRBV2 to TRBJ2-1, with 10 bases that match TRBD1. CDR3 length equals 15 residues. Germline CDR1 is SNHLY and CDR2 is FYNNEI. Germline trimming cut 6 bases from V and 5 bases from J; bases unmatched to any gene: 7. The CDR3 spells CASRPPGQGNNEQFF. As DNA, the CDR3 is TGTGCCAGCAGGCCCCCGGGACAGGGGAACAATGAGCAGTTCTTC.

The V call is TRBV30, the J call TRBJ2-7, with TRBD1 matching 7 bases. CDR1 is GTSNPN, CDR2 SVGIG, per germline (reference sequence). The ends lost 4 bases at V and 5 bases at J; junction bases unmatched: 11. CDR3 size: 14 residues. This CDR3 is CAWTVTGTENEQYF. The CDR3 DNA follows: TGTGCCTGGACCGTGACCGGGACAGAAAACGAGCAGTACTTC.

The V and J genes are TRBV30 and TRBJ2-3; D may be TRBD2 (6 bases). The CDR3 loop spans 15 amino acids. Germline V gene data show CDR1 as GTSNPN and CDR2 as SVGIG (reference sequence). The ends were cut back, 3 bases at V and 5 bases at J, with 18 bases in the middle. The CDR3 here is CAWRRGGFPGDTQYF. The CDR3 bases are TGTGCCTGGAGAAGGGGAGGTTTTCCCGGAGATACGCAGTATTTT.

This sequence joins TRBV15 and TRBJ1-2, with TRBD1 matching over 8 bases. V gave up 0 bases and J gave up 4 bases; unmatched junction bases: 1. The CDR3 spans 14 residues. Germline-derived CDR1 and CDR2 are LNHNV and YYDKDF (reference sequence). This CDR3 is CATSREQGVYGYTF. Written as DNA, the CDR3 is TGTGCCACCAGCAGAGAACAGGGGGTCTATGGCTACACCTTC.

The J gene is TRBJ2-5, the V gene TRBV5-1, with a weak D call TRBD1 (6 bases). Germline V gene lookup returns CDR1 SGHRS and CDR2 YFSETQ. Trimming stripped 4 bases from V and 2 bases from J, with 12 bases between. The CDR3 spans 14 residues. In nucleotides, the CDR3 is TGCGCCAGCAGCGAACAACAGGGACAAGAGACCCAGTACTTC. Its translation is CASSEQQGQETQYF. Based on the CDR3 plus reference TRBV5-1 and TRBJ2-5, the full variable domain is KAGVTQTPRYLIKTRGQQVTLSCSPISGHRSVSWYQQTPGQGLQFLFEYFSETQRNKGNFPGRFSGRQFSNSRSEMNVSTLELGDSALYLCASSEQQGQETQYFGPGTRLLVL.

V usage is TRBV4-3 and J usage is TRBJ2-1; perhaps TRBD2 as D (5 bases). The germline gives CDR1 LGHNA, CDR2 YSLEER. With 4 bases removed from V and 8 bases from J, the gap between germline ends came to 18 bases. This CDR3 has 15 amino acids. The CDR3 spells CASSPLGVAIDEQFF. The CDR3 region has the DNA TGCGCCAGCAGCCCCCTCGGGGTCGCCATCGATGAGCAGTTCTTC.

This clone was seen a few times. The chain is built from TRBV6-5 and TRBJ2-7; 12 bases align to TRBD2. With 6 bases clipped from V and 5 bases from J, the junction kept 8 bases outside the gene matches. Germline CDR1 MNHEY, CDR2 SVGAGI. This CDR3 is 15 amino acids long. CDR3 bases: TGTGCCAGCAGGGGTCTAGCGGGAGGGGTTGACGAGCAGTACTTC. Translating gives CASRGLAGGVDEQYF.

This clone has only a few counts. The genes are TRBV10-2 and TRBJ1-3; tentative D call: TRBD1 (6 bases). The CDR3 extends over 14 amino acids. Germline V gives CDR1 WSHSY, CDR2 SAAADI. V was trimmed by 6 bases and J by 0 bases, leaving 9 bases between them. CDR3 coding DNA: TGCGCCAGCAGAGAGGACAGCTCTGGAAACACCATATATTTT. Protein sequence: CASREDSSGNTIYF.

This rearrangement joins TRBV19 to TRBJ2-5; possible D gene TRBD2, 5 bases. The V end was cut by 3 bases, the J end by 5 bases, with 10 bases between. From germline, CDR1 is LNHDA and CDR2 SQIVND (reference sequence). This CDR3 comprises 13 residues. CDR3 sequence (DNA): TGTGCCAGTAGTATCGGAGGTGGGGAGACCCAGTACTTC. Translation gives CASSIGGGETQYF.

The chain employs TRBV5-1 and TRBJ2-1; 12 bases are shared with TRBD2. The V gene end was trimmed by 7 bases and the J gene end by 7 bases; junction bases not matched to a gene: 12. CDR3 size: 16 residues. Germline V lookup: CDR1 SGHRS, CDR2 YFSETQ. CDR3 protein: CASSQGWGTSGNEQFF. CDR3 bases: TGCGCCAGCTCCCAGGGGTGGGGGACTAGCGGGAATGAGCAGTTCTTC. Full variable domain (rest looked up from reference TRBV5-1 and TRBJ2-1): KAGVTQTPRYLIKTRGQQVTLSCSPISGHRSVSWYQQTPGQGLQFLFEYFSETQRNKGNFPGRFSGRQFSNSRSEMNVSTLELGDSALYLCASSQGWGTSGNEQFFGPGTRLTVL.

This clone was counted a single time. The J gene is TRBJ1-6, the V gene TRBV15; 7 bases match TRBD1. The germline V gene encodes CDR1 LNHNV and CDR2 YYDKDF (reference sequence). The CDR3 totals 15 residues. With 3 bases clipped from V and 7 bases from J, the junction kept 6 bases outside the gene matches. CDR3 in amino acids: CATSRQGGQNSPLHF. The CDR3 DNA is TGTGCCACCAGCAGGCAGGGGGGCCAGAATTCACCCCTCCACTTT.

V is TRBV7-9 and J is TRBJ1-1, with D maybe TRBD1 (5 bases). Looked up from germline, CDR1 is SEHNR and CDR2 is FQNEAQ (reference sequence). V was clipped by 5 bases and J by 1 base, with 11 bases between them. The CDR3 runs 14 residues. The CDR3 coding sequence is TGTGCCAGCAGCCCAGGGTACCAGAACACTGAAGCTTTCTTT. This codes for CASSPGYQNTEAFF.

The genes are TRBV29-1 and TRBJ2-1, with a tentative D call TRBD2 (5 bases). V lost 1 base and J 5 bases, leaving 12 bases between the germline ends. The germline CDR1 and CDR2 sequences are SQVTM and ANQGSEA. This CDR3 comprises 14 residues. DNA for the CDR3: TGCAGCGTTGAAGCCTGGACCGGGAACAATGAGCAGTTCTTC. Translated: CSVEAWTGNNEQFF.

The V and J genes are TRBV5-8 and TRBJ2-7, with TRBD1 as a possible D gene (5 bases). V dropped 4 bases and J dropped 0 bases, with 14 bases sitting between them. The CDR3 has 15 amino acids. The germline V gene encodes CDR1 SGHTS and CDR2 YDEGEE. In DNA form, the CDR3 reads TGTGCCAGCAGCAGCAGGGAAAGCAGCTCCTACGAGCAGTACTTC. This translates into CASSSRESSSYEQYF.